A single sample is the source of the 10 T cell receptor beta chains below, sequenced in a study of blood T cell repertoires in COVID-19. TCRdb keeps only in-frame clones here, not all; method: immunoSEQ multiplex PCR. The sample gives 250,000 to 350,000 clones, just under 85% of which show up once; around 3.7% is in the top ten. The specimen sequenced was peripheral blood. These receptors all stem from a woman aged 45 to 65 with active or convalescent COVID-19.

This clone showed up just once. The genes are TRBV5-1 and TRBJ1-2; 11 positions match TRBD1. Trimming removed 5 bases from V and 3 bases from J; junction bases left unmatched: 3. The CDR3 covers 14 residues. Germline CDR1 is SGHRS and CDR2 is YFSETQ. The CDR3 here is CASRPGQGDYGYTF. Written as DNA, the CDR3 is TGCGCCAGCAGACCGGGACAGGGGGACTATGGCTACACCTTC.

The chain is built from TRBV7-6 and TRBJ1-2, with a possible D match to TRBD1 (6 bases). The CDR3 runs 16 residues. Germline CDR1 reads SGHVS; CDR2 reads FNYEAQ. V was clipped by 0 bases and J by 6 bases, with 17 bases between them. The CDR3 loop reads CASSLAVQGSRNGYTF. The CDR3 coding sequence is TGTGCCAGCAGCTTAGCGGTGCAGGGGAGTAGAAATGGCTACACCTTC.

This clone was recorded only once. The rearrangement uses TRBV3-1 (or the pseudogene TRBV3-2) and TRBJ1-6, with no clear D. The CDR3 sequence is 15 residues long. The germline V and J ends were trimmed by 1 base and 5 bases, with 9 bases remaining between them. CDR1 is LGHDT and CDR2 is YNNKEL in the germline V gene (reference sequence). The CDR3 DNA sequence: TGTGCCAGCAGCCAAGTAGGACTGAATAATTCACCCCTCCACTTT. It is translated as CASSQVGLNNSPLHF.

This sequence joins TRBV6-5 and TRBJ2-7; 11 nucleotides agree with TRBD2. J lost 6 bases, V lost 7 bases, and 11 bases had no gene match. Germline V lookup: CDR1 MNHEY, CDR2 SVGAGI. The CDR3 loop spans 15 amino acids. The CDR3 coding sequence is TGTGCCAGCAATAGGGTTGGTAGCGGGAGGGGCGAGCAGTACTTC. Residues: CASNRVGSGRGEQYF.

The gene calls are TRBV7-9 and TRBJ2-7; tentative D call: TRBD1 (6 bases). The CDR3 extends over 14 amino acids. Trimming took 0 bases from V and 3 from J, leaving 9 bases between them. Germline CDR1 SEHNR, CDR2 FQNEAQ (reference sequence). Written as DNA, the CDR3 is TGTGCCAGCAGCTTAGCCGCCAGGGGCTACGAGCAGTACTTC. This encodes CASSLAARGYEQYF.

This clone was picked up a small number of times. The chain uses TRBV21-1 and TRBJ2-5; the DNA was not used to check the table's D call, TRBD1. TRBV21-1 is a recognized pseudogene. The CDR3 is 14 amino acids. The DNA for the CDR3 is TGTGCCAGGAGGGGACAGGGGGCTTTGGAGACCCAGTACTTC. Translating gives CARRGQGALETQYF.

The gene calls are TRBV7-3 and TRBJ1-1, with 8 bases identical to TRBD1. The CDR3 has 13 residues. Trimming took 5 bases from V and 5 from J; bases not matched to a gene: 4. The germline CDR1 and CDR2 sequences are SGHTA and FQGTGA. CDR3 DNA sequence: TGTGCCAGCAGCCAGGGGGCGGGGACTGAAGCTTTCTTT. This encodes CASSQGAGTEAFF.

The chain links TRBV6-4 to TRBJ2-3, with 7 bases lining up with TRBD1. This CDR3 comprises 14 residues. CDR1 and CDR2 (germline): MRHNA, SNTAGT. J gave up 0 bases and V 4 bases, and 1 base lay outside the gene matches. The CDR3 region has the DNA TGTGCCAGCAGTGGGACAGGTAGCACAGATACGCAGTATTTT. Its translation: CASSGTGSTDTQYF.

This chain connects TRBV27 to TRBJ2-1; 12 bases map to TRBD1. This CDR3 region has 17 residues. V gave up 6 bases and J gave up 0 bases; unmatched junction bases: 6. From germline, CDR1 is MNHEY and CDR2 SMNVEV (reference sequence). DNA of the CDR3: TGTGCCAGCAGCGAGGGACAGGGGGCCCTCTCCTACAATGAGCAGTTCTTC. This translates into CASSEGQGALSYNEQFF.

The chain links TRBV6-7 to TRBJ1-4; a weak D match, TRBD1 (6 bases). TRBV6-7 is identified as an open reading frame with a role that is uncertain. Trimming cost V 7 bases and J 5 bases, with 23 bases left between them. The CDR3 runs 17 residues. In nucleotides, the CDR3 is TGTGCCAGCACTGACCTCCCCTTAACAGGGAGAAATGAAAAACTGTTTTTT. Amino acids: CASTDLPLTGRNEKLFF.